The 8 T cell receptor beta chains presented below share a single source sample, sequenced in a study of shared clonotypes between healthy human individuals. TCRdb keeps only in-frame clones here, not all; method: immunoSEQ multiplex PCR. Among over 400,000 clones listed, over 75% were seen once. The sample taken for sequencing was PBMCs. These receptors were collected from a woman between 35 and 50 years old in good health. Some clones in this sample may be carry-over from other donors' samples.

The chain uses TRBV27 and TRBJ2-1; D gene unclear. This CDR3 is built from 13 residues. The V end lost 4 bases, the J end lost 7 bases, and 11 bases lay between the germline ends. The germline V gene has CDR1 MNHEY and CDR2 SMNVEV (reference sequence). The CDR3 DNA is TGTGCCAGCAGTTCCTTGGGAACAAATGAGCAGTTCTTC. Translated: CASSSLGTNEQFF.

This clone has only one observation. A far larger clone is one base from this, pointing to a likely read error. Other DNA sequences of this sample code for an identical CDR3. V and J are TRBV4-3 and TRBJ2-5; possible D gene TRBD2, 6 bases. The J call is uncertain, as TRBJ2-7 better fits the DNA end. The CDR3 is 16 amino acids. The germline CDR1 and CDR2 sequences are LGHNA and YSLEER. The CDR3 DNA reads as TGCGCCAGTAGCCAGGGATTATCGGGACTCCGGGCCGAGCAGTACTTC. Protein: CASSQGLSGLRAEQYF.

The chain employs TRBV29-1 and TRBJ1-2; tentative D call: TRBD1 (5 bases). CDR3 length equals 13 residues. Germline V gives CDR1 SQVTM, CDR2 ANQGSEA. V lost 4 bases and J 4 bases, leaving 13 bases between the germline ends. In DNA, the CDR3 is TGCAGCGTTGGGAGGGACGTCGGCTATGGCTACACCTTC. Encoded protein: CSVGRDVGYGYTF.

The chain joins TRBV7-2 to TRBJ2-1; TRBD2 agrees at 8 bases. The CDR3 sequence is 16 residues long. Germline V gene data show CDR1 as SGHTA and CDR2 as FQGNSA. The V segment lost 5 bases and the J segment 10 bases; nucleotides outside the gene matches: 16. CDR3 bases: TGTGCCAGCAGCATACCAGCGGGAGTTCGCCCATGGGAGCAGTTCTTC. Protein: CASSIPAGVRPWEQFF. The whole variable domain, filled in from reference TRBV7-2 and TRBJ2-1, reads GAGVSQSPSNKVTEKGKDVELRCDPISGHTALYWYRQSLGQGLEFLIYFQGNSAPDKSGLPSDRFSAERTGGSVSTLTIQRTQQEDSAVYLCASSIPAGVRPWEQFFGPGTRLTVL.

The J gene is TRBJ2-2, the V gene TRBV7-2; TRBD1 matches at 9 bases. J lost 9 bases, V lost 1 base, and 6 bases had no gene match. This CDR3 has 15 residues. In germline, CDR1 is SGHTA, CDR2 FQGNSA. The DNA for the CDR3 is TGTGCCAGCAGCTTAGGACAGGGGGGCGGACGGGAGCTGTTTTTT. Protein product: CASSLGQGGGRELFF.

CDR3 sequence reads: CASSIGGRNWNTEAFF. In DNA, the CDR3 is TGTGCCAGTAGTATCGGTGGAAGGAACTGGAACACTGAAGCTTTCTTT. The chain uses TRBV19 and TRBJ1-1; D uncertain. The V end lost 3 bases, the J end lost 1 base, and 15 bases lay between the germline ends. From germline, CDR1 is LNHDA and CDR2 SQIVND (reference sequence). This CDR3 has 16 residues. The variable domain in full, completed from reference TRBV19 and TRBJ1-1, reads DGGITQSPKYLFRKEGQNVTLSCEQNLNHDAMYWYRQDPGQGLRLIYYSQIVNDFQKGDIAEGYSVSREKKESFPLTVTSAQKNPTAFYLCASSIGGRNWNTEAFFGQGTRLTVV.

The chain employs TRBV4-1 and TRBJ2-1; 9 bases are shared with TRBD2. Germline CDR1 is MGHRA and CDR2 is YSYEKL. The J segment lost 4 bases and the V segment lost 7 bases, leaving 11 bases of the junction unmatched. This CDR3 is built from 16 residues. CDR3 region: CASKRLAGDVYNEQFF. As DNA, the CDR3 is TGCGCCAGCAAAAGATTAGCGGGAGATGTATACAATGAGCAGTTCTTC.

The chain joins TRBV7-9 to TRBJ2-5; 7 bases agree with TRBD1. The CDR3 has 15 amino acids. The germline gives CDR1 SEHNR, CDR2 FQNEAQ (reference sequence). V lost 3 bases to trimming and J lost 1 base; unmatched junction nucleotides: 5. The CDR3 DNA reads TGTGCCAGCAGCTTGAAGACAGGGCTCCAAGAGACCCAGTACTTC. As protein: CASSLKTGLQETQYF. The whole variable domain, remainder taken from reference TRBV7-9 and TRBJ2-5, is DTGVSQNPRHKITKRGQNVTFRCDPISEHNRLYWYRQTLGQGPEFLTYFQNEAQLEKSRLLSDRFSAERPKGSFSTLEIQRTEQGDSAMYLCASSLKTGLQETQYFGPGTRLLVL.